The source of this TCR beta chain is a study of shared clonotypes between healthy human individuals. At the level of the study: Used for every donor were three CD4 naive, three CD4 memory, two CD8 naive and one CD8 memory plate.

The repertoire was sequenced with immunoSEQ multiplex PCR; TCRdb's copy has only in-frame clones and lacks some. The sample has some 500,000 clones; 95% to 97% are singletons. Comments on this clone: The antigen remains undetermined.

General observations from the study: Shared clonotypes: approximately 5% naive CD4, roughly 3.8% naive CD8, about 2.5% memory CD4, about 0.41% memory CD8. Among donors, sharing of clonotypes was expected to be affected by sequencing depth.

Looked up from germline, CDR1 is SQVTM and CDR2 is ANQGSEA. The CDR3 contains 12 residues. V was trimmed by 2 bases and J by 0 bases, leaving 3 bases between them. The sample was naive CD4+ T cells sorted from blood. Indicated subset: CD45RA+ positively selected. V gene TRBV29-1 combines with J gene TRBJ2-3; D not certain. The receptor was derived from a woman aged 25-40 years in good health. DNA for the CDR3: TGCAGCGTTGAACGGAGCACAGATACGCAGTATTTT. It specifies CSVERSTDTQYF.